This T cell receptor (beta chain) emerged from a study of blood T cell repertoires in COVID-19. Turning to the study itself: Samples representing acute and convalescent COVID-19 were sourced from the United States, Italy and Spain. Sources were T cells, B-cell-depleted T cells, or PBMCs; the material itself was cDNA or gDNA.

Germline-derived CDR1 and CDR2 are MNHEY and SMNVEV (reference sequence). V gave up 5 bases and J gave up 6 bases; unmatched junction bases: 4. The CDR3 spans 13 residues. Original data processing: The authors estimated nucleated cell counts from reference gene primer amplification. TCRdb's copy holds only in-frame clones and misses some; the assay was immunoSEQ multiplex PCR. V and J calls and clone size are as listed in that table; D and trimming were resolved from the DNA. The table records tens of thousands of clones, around 73% of them present only once. The sample taken for sequencing was peripheral blood. The sequence was obtained from a human donor in a cohort sampled during active or convalescent COVID-19. The chain couples TRBV27 to TRBJ1-5; 7 bases match TRBD1. The CDR3 coding sequence is TGTGCCAGCAGTCCCGACAGGGTTCAGCCCCAGCATTTT. Translation gives CASSPDRVQPQHF.